These T cell receptor beta chains were read from a single sample in a study of beta chain features in type 1 diabetes. Some clones are missing from TCRdb's copy, which holds only in-frame ones; the method was immunoSEQ multiplex PCR. Seen here are under 450,000 clones, roughly 14% observed once, and the top ten hold about 0.034%. The material sequenced was naive CD4+ T cells from blood. Receptors originate from a man in his thirties or forties in good health. CDR3s include the opening cysteine and the closing phenylalanine or tryptophan. D genes are given only for firm matches. Not every row has a clone size; where given, it reads once, few, many or a size class.

length	J	size	V	D	CDR3	DNA
13	TRBJ1-2	few	TRBV2	TRBD1	CASRLGTDYGYTF	TGTGCCAGCAGACTAGGGACAGACTATGGCTACACCTTC
15	TRBJ2-1	few	TRBV25-1	.	CASSGLGAWANEQFF	TGTGCCAGCAGTGGGCTAGGGGCTTGGGCAAATGAGCAGTTCTTC
14	TRBJ2-4	many	TRBV30	.	CAWRSLLAKNIQYF	TGTGCCTGGAGGAGCCTATTAGCCAAAAACATTCAGTACTTC
16	TRBJ2-1	.	TRBV4-2	.	CASSQSGQTNYNEQFF	TGTGCCAGCAGCCAAAGTGGACAGACAAATTACAATGAGCAGTTCTTC
16	TRBJ1-4	.	TRBV30	.	CAWSVGGLATNEKLFF	TGTGCCTGGAGTGTCGGAGGTCTTGCAACTAATGAAAAACTGTTTTTT
13	TRBJ1-1	.	TRBV30	.	CAWNERDGTEAFF	TGTGCCTGGAATGAACGGGATGGGACTGAAGCTTTCTTT
13	TRBJ2-2	few	TRBV7-9	.	CASSQNTAGELFF	TGTGCCAGCAGCCAGAATACGGCCGGGGAGCTGTTTTTT
17	TRBJ2-5	.	TRBV4-1	.	CASSQGPQRGNQETQYF	TGCGCCAGCAGCCAAGGCCCGCAGAGGGGTAACCAAGAGACCCAGTACTTC
15	TRBJ2-7	once	TRBV7-2	TRBD2	CASSFSSGGQYEQYF	TGTGCCAGCAGCTTTAGTAGCGGGGGGCAGTACGAGCAGTACTTC
15	TRBJ2-3	.	TRBV7-2	.	CASSLAGTRTDTQYF	TGTGCCAGCAGCTTAGCCGGGACCCGTACAGATACGCAGTATTTT
15	TRBJ2-7	.	TRBV6-5	TRBD2	CASSYGGTSGYEQYF	TGTGCCAGCAGTTACGGAGGAACTAGCGGCTACGAGCAGTACTTC
16	TRBJ2-3	.	TRBV15	.	CATSRDQMWGGYTQYF	TGTGCCACCAGCAGAGATCAAATGTGGGGCGGATATACGCAGTATTTT
13	TRBJ2-3	.	TRBV11-2	.	CASSFSSPLEQYF	TGTGCCAGCAGCTTTTCTAGCCCTTTGGAGCAGTATTTT
13	TRBJ2-7	.	TRBV7-2	.	CASRQSGTYEQYF	TGTGCCAGCAGGCAATCGGGGACTTACGAGCAGTACTTC
17	TRBJ2-5	few	TRBV7-3	.	CASSPNPPGIKGETQYF	TGTGCCAGCAGCCCTAACCCACCGGGAATTAAAGGGGAGACCCAGTACTTC
13	TRBJ1-1	few	TRBV6-1	TRBD1	CASLRDRVTEAFF	TGTGCCAGCCTCCGGGACAGGGTAACTGAAGCTTTCTTT
16	TRBJ2-3	few	TRBV7-9	TRBD1	CASSSYRGPGEDTQYF	TGTGCCAGCAGCTCATACAGGGGGCCCGGAGAGGATACGCAGTATTTT
15	TRBJ2-5	.	TRBV5-1	TRBD2	CASSLLAGEQETQYF	TGCGCCAGCAGCTTGTTAGCGGGGGAACAAGAGACCCAGTACTTC
14	TRBJ2-7	.	TRBV6-5	.	CASSRADRLLEQYF	TGTGCCAGCAGCCGGGCCGACAGGTTACTCGAGCAGTACTTC
13	TRBJ2-1	.	TRBV6-4	.	CASSDTAKGSQFF	TGTGCCAGCAGTGACACGGCAAAGGGGTCCCAGTTCTTC
16	TRBJ2-1	.	TRBV13	.	CASSRRLRLSYNEQFF	TGTGCCAGCAGCCGCCGGTTGCGCCTCTCCTACAATGAGCAGTTCTTC
10	TRBJ2-5	.	TRBV7-9	.	CASSGETQYF	TGTGCCAGCTCGGGAGAGACCCAGTACTTC
15	TRBJ2-1	.	TRBV29-1	TRBD2	CSATRGGQNGYEQFF	TGCAGCGCCACCCGGGGGGGCCAAAACGGATATGAGCAGTTCTTC
14	TRBJ1-4	.	TRBV6-5	.	CASSRYPQGEKLFF	TGTGCCAGCAGTCGGTACCCCCAAGGGGAAAAACTGTTTTTT
15	TRBJ2-1	.	TRBV11-2	.	CASSLVGRSYNEQFF	TGTGCCAGCAGCTTAGTCGGGCGCTCCTACAATGAGCAGTTCTTC